This T cell receptor beta chain derives from a study of cytomegalovirus exposure and HLA in healthy donors. Study-level information: Inside one of the first data releases sat 75 million to 100 million unique TCRs taken from HLA-typed donors.

Amplification used 60 Vbeta primers and 13 Jbeta primers. Here immunoSEQ multiplex PCR was the method, and the copy in TCRdb shows in-frame clones only, minus some. This sample's clone table lists about 43,000 clones. The CDR3 consists of 15 residues. V lost 6 bases, J lost 6 bases, and 10 bases stayed unmatched. CDR1 is MNHEY and CDR2 is SVGAGI in the germline V gene. The chain has TRBV6-5 and TRBJ2-1, with TRBD2 identical over 8 bases. The specimen was PBMCs. This TCR derives from a woman in her twenties or thirties in good health and CMV-seronegative. The CDR3 DNA reads as TGTGCCAGCAGATTAGCGGACGCGGGGGGCAATGAGCAGTTCTTC. Translation: CASRLADAGGNEQFF.